This T cell receptor (beta chain) was sequenced in a study of vaccination effects on CD4 cells after COVID-19. Germline V CDR1 and CDR2: SGHTA, FQGNSA. The ends lost 4 bases at V and 6 bases at J; junction bases unmatched: 6. This CDR3 contains 14 residues. The repertoire was sequenced with immunoSEQ multiplex PCR; TCRdb's copy has only in-frame clones and lacks some. The repertoire holds about 73,000 clones, with over 65% as singletons. Isolating CD4+ T cells followed approximately 9 days of culture. Two doses of BNT162b2 or mRNA-1273 vaccine were administered to participants. Having tested negative for nucleocapsid antibodies, the vaccine recipients showed no prior SARS-CoV-2 infection. In the cultures, half the medium was exchanged for IL-2 medium on days 3 and 7. As concerns this clone: Its specificity is not known.

The chain employs TRBV7-2 and TRBJ1-5; 7 positions agree with TRBD1. The input for sequencing was CD4+ T cells from PBMCs cultured without peptide, taken after COVID-19 vaccination. This sequence originates from a human donor who received a COVID-19 vaccine. In DNA form, the CDR3 reads TGTGCCAGCAGCTACGACAGGGCTGGTCAGCCCCAGCATTTT. Translating it yields CASSYDRAGQPQHF.